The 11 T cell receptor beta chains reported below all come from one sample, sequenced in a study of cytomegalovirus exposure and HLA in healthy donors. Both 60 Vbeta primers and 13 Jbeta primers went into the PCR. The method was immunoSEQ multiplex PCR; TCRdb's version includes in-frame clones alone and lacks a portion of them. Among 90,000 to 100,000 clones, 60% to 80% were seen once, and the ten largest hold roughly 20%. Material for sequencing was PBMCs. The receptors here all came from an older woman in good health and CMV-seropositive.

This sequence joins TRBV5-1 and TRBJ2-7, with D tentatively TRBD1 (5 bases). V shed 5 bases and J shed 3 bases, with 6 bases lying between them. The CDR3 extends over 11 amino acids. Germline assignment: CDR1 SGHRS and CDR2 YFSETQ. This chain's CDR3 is CASRDIYEQYF. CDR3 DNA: TGCGCCAGCAGGGACATCTACGAGCAGTACTTC.

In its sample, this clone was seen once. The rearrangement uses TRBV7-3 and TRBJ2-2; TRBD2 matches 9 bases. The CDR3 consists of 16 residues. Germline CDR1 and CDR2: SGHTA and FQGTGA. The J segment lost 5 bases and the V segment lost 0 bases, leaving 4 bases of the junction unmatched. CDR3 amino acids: CASSLTSGSGTGELFF. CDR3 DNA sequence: TGTGCCAGCAGCTTAACTAGCGGGAGTGGAACCGGGGAGCTGTTTTTT.

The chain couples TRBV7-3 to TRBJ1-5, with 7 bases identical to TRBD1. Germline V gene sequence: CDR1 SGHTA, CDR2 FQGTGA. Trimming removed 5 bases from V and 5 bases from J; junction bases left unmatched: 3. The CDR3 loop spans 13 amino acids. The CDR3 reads CASSVTGDQPQHF. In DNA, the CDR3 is TGTGCCAGCAGCGTCACAGGGGATCAGCCCCAGCATTTT.

The CDR3 spells CASSWTGYNEQFF. As DNA, the CDR3 is TGCGCCAGCAGCTGGACTGGATACAATGAGCAGTTCTTC. The rearrangement joins TRBV5-1 to TRBJ2-1, with D possibly being TRBD2 (5 bases). CDR3 length equals 13 residues. Germline V lookup: CDR1 SGHRS, CDR2 YFSETQ. V lost 3 bases and J 4 bases, leaving 8 bases between the germline ends.

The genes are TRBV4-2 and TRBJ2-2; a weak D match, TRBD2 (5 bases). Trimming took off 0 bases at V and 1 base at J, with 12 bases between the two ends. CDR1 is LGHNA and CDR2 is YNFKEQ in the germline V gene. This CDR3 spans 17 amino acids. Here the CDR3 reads CASSQDIAGRNTGELFF. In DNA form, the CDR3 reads TGTGCCAGCAGCCAAGACATCGCGGGCAGGAACACCGGGGAGCTGTTTTTT.

The CDR3 is CASSLRRPGEGKAYEQYF. In DNA form, the CDR3 reads TGTGCCAGCAGCTTAAGACGCCCGGGAGAGGGCAAGGCTTACGAGCAGTACTTC. This chain joins TRBV11-2 and TRBJ2-7; possible D gene TRBD2, 6 bases. Trimming removed 2 bases from V and 4 bases from J, with 24 bases in between. The CDR3 is made up of 18 amino acids. In germline, CDR1 is SGHAT, CDR2 FQNNGV.

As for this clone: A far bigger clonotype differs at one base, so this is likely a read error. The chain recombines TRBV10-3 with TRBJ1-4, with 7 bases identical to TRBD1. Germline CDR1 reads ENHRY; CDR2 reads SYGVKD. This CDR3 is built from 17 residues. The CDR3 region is CASSDDRVQALGDRLFF. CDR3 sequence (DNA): TGTGCCAGCAGTGACGACAGGGTACAGGCCCTAGGGGATAGGCTGTTTTTT.

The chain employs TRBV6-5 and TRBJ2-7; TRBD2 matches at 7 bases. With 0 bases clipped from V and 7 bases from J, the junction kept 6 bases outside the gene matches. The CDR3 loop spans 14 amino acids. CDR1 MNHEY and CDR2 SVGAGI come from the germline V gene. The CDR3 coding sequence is TGTGCCAGCAGTTACTCCGGCGGGAGTGAAGAGCAGTACTTC. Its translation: CASSYSGGSEEQYF.

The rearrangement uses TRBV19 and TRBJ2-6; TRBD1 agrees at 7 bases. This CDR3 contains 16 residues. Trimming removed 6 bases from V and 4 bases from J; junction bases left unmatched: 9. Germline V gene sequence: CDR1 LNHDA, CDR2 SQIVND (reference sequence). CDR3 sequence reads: CASSPGQASGANVLTF. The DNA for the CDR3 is TGTGCCAGTAGCCCCGGACAGGCTTCCGGGGCCAACGTCCTGACTTTC.

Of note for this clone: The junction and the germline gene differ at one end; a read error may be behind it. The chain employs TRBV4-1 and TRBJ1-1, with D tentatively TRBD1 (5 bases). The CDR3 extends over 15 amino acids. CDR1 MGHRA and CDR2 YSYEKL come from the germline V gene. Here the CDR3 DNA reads TGTGCCAGCAGCCAACGCGGGGGAGCGAACACTGAAGCTTTCTTT. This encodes CASSQRGGANTEAFF.

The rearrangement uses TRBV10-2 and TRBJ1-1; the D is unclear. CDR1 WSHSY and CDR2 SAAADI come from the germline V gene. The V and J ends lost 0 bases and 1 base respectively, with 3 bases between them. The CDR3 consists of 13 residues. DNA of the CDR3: TGCGCCAGCAGTGAGTCGAGGAACACTGAAGCTTTCTTT. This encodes CASSESRNTEAFF.